This entry concerns a single TCR beta chain. This specimen belongs to a study of T cell responses to AZD1222 COVID-19 vaccine. The table came from immunoSEQ multiplex PCR; TCRdb's copy has only in-frame clones and leaves some out. The profile shows 100,000 or so clones, roughly nine tenths of them singletons. The CDR3 has 16 amino acids. CDR1 is LNHDA, CDR2 SQIVND, per germline (reference sequence). J gave up 0 bases and V 5 bases, and 7 bases lay outside the gene matches. This clonotype originated in an adult in good health. The chain carries TRBV19 and TRBJ1-1; 9 bases agree with TRBD1. This material consisted of peripheral blood, taken on day 0 of AZD1222 vaccination. DNA for the CDR3: TGTGCCAGTAGTTGGTCCACAGGGGGCCTGAACACTGAAGCTTTCTTT. As protein: CASSWSTGGLNTEAFF.